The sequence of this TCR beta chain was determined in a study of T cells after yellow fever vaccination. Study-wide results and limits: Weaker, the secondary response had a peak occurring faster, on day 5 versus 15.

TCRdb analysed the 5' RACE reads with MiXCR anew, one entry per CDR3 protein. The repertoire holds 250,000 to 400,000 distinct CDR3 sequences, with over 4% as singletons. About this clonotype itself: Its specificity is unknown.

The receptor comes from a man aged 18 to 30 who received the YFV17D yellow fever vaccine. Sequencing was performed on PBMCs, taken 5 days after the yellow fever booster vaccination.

The CDR3 DNA reads as TGCAGCGTTGAAGACCCAGGGAATGAGCAGTTCTTC. Translated, it gives CSVEDPGNEQFF. The gene calls are TRBV29-1 and TRBJ2-1, with D possibly TRBD1 on 5 matching bases. The CDR3 covers 12 residues. Germline loops: CDR1 SQVTM, CDR2 ANQGSEA. Trimming removed 0 bases from V and 7 bases from J, with 7 bases in between.